The 10 T cell receptor beta chains below come from one sample, sequenced in a study of radiotherapy plus CTLA-4 blockade in lung cancer. Sequenced by immunoSEQ multiplex PCR; TCRdb stores in-frame clones only, minus some. The table lists roughly 73,000 clones, over 75% of them singletons. The source was peripheral blood, collected from a patient treated with radiotherapy plus ipilimumab. The receptors derive from a human donor with non-small cell lung cancer that progressed on radiotherapy plus ipilimumab.

The chain is built from TRBV6-5 and TRBJ2-5; the D gene could be TRBD1 or TRBD2 (5 bases each). The V gene's germline CDR1 is MNHEY and CDR2 SVGAGI. With 6 bases removed from V and 1 base from J, the gap between germline ends came to 12 bases. This CDR3 comprises 14 residues. CDR3 sequence (DNA): TGTGCCAGCAGCTGGGGACGGACCCAAGAGACCCAGTACTTC. It codes for CASSWGRTQETQYF.

The CDR3 sequence: CASSRGQGGEKLFF. In nucleotides, the CDR3 is TGTGCCAGCAGCCGTGGACAGGGAGGTGAAAAACTGTTTTTT. The chain uses TRBV9 and TRBJ1-4; 8 nucleotides line up with TRBD1. Germline assignment: CDR1 SGDLS and CDR2 YYNGEE. The V segment lost 4 bases and the J segment 7 bases; nucleotides outside the gene matches: 6. CDR3 size: 14 residues.

The V and J genes are TRBV28 and TRBJ1-5; no clear D. This CDR3 contains 11 residues. Germline CDR1 MDHEN, CDR2 SYDVKM. V gave up 8 bases and J gave up 5 bases, with 7 bases separating them. The CDR3 region has the DNA TGTGCCAGCGGTTACGATCAGCCCCAGCATTTT. Protein sequence: CASGYDQPQHF.

V usage is TRBV6-5 and J usage is TRBJ2-5; 10 bases agree with TRBD2. This CDR3 is 13 amino acids long. V lost 5 bases and J lost 4; bases outside the gene matches: 1. From germline, CDR1 is MNHEY and CDR2 SVGAGI. The CDR3 sequence is CASSLAGAETQYF. DNA of the CDR3: TGTGCCAGCAGTCTAGCGGGAGCAGAGACCCAGTACTTC.

The rearrangement joins TRBV23-1 to TRBJ1-4; the D gene is possibly TRBD1 (5 bases). TRBV23-1 is reported as an ORF; its role is uncertain. The ends were cut back, 6 bases at V and 7 bases at J, with 18 bases in the middle. The CDR3 covers 15 residues. CDR3 sequence reads: CASSRRRGTSEKLFF. In DNA, the CDR3 is TGCGCCAGCAGCCGAAGGAGGGGCACCAGTGAAAAACTGTTTTTT.

This sequence joins TRBV19 and TRBJ2-1; D remains ambiguous. V was pared by 3 bases and J by 7 bases, with 10 bases between. Germline lookup yields CDR1 LNHDA and CDR2 SQIVND (reference sequence). CDR3 length: 13 amino acids. CDR3 residues: CASSIVFGNEQFF. CDR3 coding DNA: TGTGCCAGTAGTATCGTTTTCGGAAATGAGCAGTTCTTC.

This clone was picked up a small number of times. This sequence joins TRBV5-4 and TRBJ2-3; D is possibly TRBD1 (5 bases). From germline, CDR1 is SGHNT and CDR2 YYREEE (reference sequence). The CDR3 has 16 residues. The V gene lost 2 bases and the J gene lost 2 bases, with 15 bases spanning the gap. CDR3 coding DNA: TGTGCCAGCAGCTTCCCGCGGCAGGGCCTCACAGATACGCAGTATTTT. Translation gives CASSFPRQGLTDTQYF.

This clone was picked up one time. The chain joins TRBV5-4 to TRBJ1-4, with 7 nucleotides matching TRBD1. After removal of 0 bases from V and 5 bases from J, the junction contained 4 bases not matched to a gene. This CDR3 is built from 15 residues. Germline V gene data show CDR1 as SGHNT and CDR2 as YYREEE (reference sequence). CDR3 sequence: CASSLAGGANEKLFF. Written as DNA, the CDR3 is TGTGCCAGCAGCTTGGCAGGGGGTGCGAATGAAAAACTGTTTTTT.

This clone was observed a single time. The chain has TRBV12-5 and TRBJ2-7, with TRBD1 identical over 8 bases. Germline CDR1 is LGHNT and CDR2 is FRNRAP. This CDR3 comprises 13 residues. V gave up 7 bases and J gave up 7 bases; unmatched junction bases: 9. CDR3 nucleotides: TGTGCTAGTGCCCTGGGACAGGCTGAAGAGCAGTACGTC. Encoded protein: CASALGQAEEQYV.

This chain joins TRBV6-5 and TRBJ2-1; no reliable D call. V was clipped by 2 bases and J by 9 bases, with 8 bases between them. Germline values: CDR1 MNHEY, CDR2 SVGAGI. The CDR3 consists of 12 residues. The CDR3 is CASSYVSGEQFF. The CDR3 DNA reads TGTGCCAGCAGTTACGTTTCTGGTGAGCAGTTCTTC.